This T cell receptor (beta chain) was recorded in a study of cytomegalovirus exposure and HLA in healthy donors. Background on the study: A data release that came early held 80 million to 95 million unique TCRs from HLA-typed donors.

The PCR had 60 Vbeta and 13 Jbeta primers. Clones were sequenced by immunoSEQ multiplex PCR, and TCRdb holds only the in-frame ones, with some missing. Recorded for this sample: some 110,000 clones. A remark on this clone: Its antigen is unknown.

Study observations and caveats: Per a prior analysis, the majority of TCR beta V segments were productive roughly 90% or roughly 30% of the time. Rare TCR sequences predominated, though certain public TCRs were found in many donors. Analyses of presence/absence relied on an assumption of roughly uniform sequencing depth across donors.

This clonotype was obtained from a man aged 25 to 40 in good health and CMV-seronegative. Input material: PBMCs.

CDR3 in DNA: TGTGCCAGCAGTGACTCTGGGACAGGGAGGCCCTATAATTCACCCCTCCACTTT. Protein sequence: CASSDSGTGRPYNSPLHF. The J gene is TRBJ1-6, the V gene TRBV25-1, with TRBD1 matching over 9 bases. This CDR3 comprises 18 residues. The germline gives CDR1 MGHDK, CDR2 SYGVNS. Trimming cost V 3 bases and J 2 bases; bases outside gene matches: 8.